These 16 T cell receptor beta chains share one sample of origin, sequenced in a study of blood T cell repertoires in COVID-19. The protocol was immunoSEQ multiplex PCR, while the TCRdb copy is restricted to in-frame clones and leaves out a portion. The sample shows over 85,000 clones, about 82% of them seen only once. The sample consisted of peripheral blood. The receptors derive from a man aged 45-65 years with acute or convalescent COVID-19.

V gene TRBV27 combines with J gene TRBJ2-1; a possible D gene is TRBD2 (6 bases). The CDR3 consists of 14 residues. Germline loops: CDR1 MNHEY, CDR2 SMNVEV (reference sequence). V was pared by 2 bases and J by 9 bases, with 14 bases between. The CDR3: CASSLRRGDGEQFF. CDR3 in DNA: TGTGCCAGCAGTTTAAGGAGGGGTGACGGTGAGCAGTTCTTC.

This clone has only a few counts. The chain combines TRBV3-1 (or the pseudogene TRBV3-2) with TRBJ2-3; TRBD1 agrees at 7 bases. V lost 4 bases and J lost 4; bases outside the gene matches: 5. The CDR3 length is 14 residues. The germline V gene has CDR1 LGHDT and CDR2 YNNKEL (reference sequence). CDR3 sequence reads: CASSPRQGPDTQYF. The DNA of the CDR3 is TGTGCCAGCAGCCCACGACAGGGCCCAGATACGCAGTATTTT.

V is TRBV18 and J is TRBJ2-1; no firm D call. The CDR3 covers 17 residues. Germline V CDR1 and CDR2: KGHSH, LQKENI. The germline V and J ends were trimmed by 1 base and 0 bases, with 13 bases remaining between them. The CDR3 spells CASSPRQAINSYNEQFF. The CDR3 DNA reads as TGTGCCAGCTCACCACGCCAGGCCATAAACTCCTACAATGAGCAGTTCTTC.

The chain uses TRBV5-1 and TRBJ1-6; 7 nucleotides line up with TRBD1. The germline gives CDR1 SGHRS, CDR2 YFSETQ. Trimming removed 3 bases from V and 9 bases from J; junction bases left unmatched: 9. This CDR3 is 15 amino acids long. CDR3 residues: CASSSRQGNGSPLHF. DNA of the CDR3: TGCGCCAGCAGCTCGAGACAGGGAAATGGTTCACCCCTCCACTTT.

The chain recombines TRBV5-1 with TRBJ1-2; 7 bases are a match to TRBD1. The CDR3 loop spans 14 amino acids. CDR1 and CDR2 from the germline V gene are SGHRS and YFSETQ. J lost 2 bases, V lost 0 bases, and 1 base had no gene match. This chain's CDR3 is CASSLGDRNYGYTF. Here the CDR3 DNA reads TGCGCCAGCAGCTTGGGGGACAGAAACTATGGCTACACCTTC. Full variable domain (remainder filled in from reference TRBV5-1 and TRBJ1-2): KAGVTQTPRYLIKTRGQQVTLSCSPISGHRSVSWYQQTPGQGLQFLFEYFSETQRNKGNFPGRFSGRQFSNSRSEMNVSTLELGDSALYLCASSLGDRNYGYTFGSGTRLTVV.

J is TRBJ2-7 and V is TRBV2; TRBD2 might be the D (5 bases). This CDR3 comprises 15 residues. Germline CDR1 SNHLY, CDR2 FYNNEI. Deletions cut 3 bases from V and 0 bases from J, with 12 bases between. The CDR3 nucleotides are TGTGCCAGCAGTGACCTTTCCCGGGGCTCCTACGAGCAGTACTTC. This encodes CASSDLSRGSYEQYF.

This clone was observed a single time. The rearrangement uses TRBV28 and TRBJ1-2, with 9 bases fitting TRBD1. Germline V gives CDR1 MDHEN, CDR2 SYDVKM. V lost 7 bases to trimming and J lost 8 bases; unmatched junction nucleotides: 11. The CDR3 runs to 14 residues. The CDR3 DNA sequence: TGTGCCAGCATCTTTGGGGACAGGGCGGGGGGCTACACCTTC. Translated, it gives CASIFGDRAGGYTF.

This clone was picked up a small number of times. CDR3 DNA sequence: TGCGCCAGCAGCCATTCATCCCCCGGACAGGGTCAGTACTTC. This gives the protein CASSHSSPGQGQYF. The V gene is TRBV4-3, the J gene TRBJ2-7, with TRBD1 matching over 8 bases. The CDR3 runs 14 residues. The V gene end was trimmed by 3 bases and the J gene end by 10 bases; junction bases not matched to a gene: 11. Germline V gene data show CDR1 as LGHNA and CDR2 as YSLEER.

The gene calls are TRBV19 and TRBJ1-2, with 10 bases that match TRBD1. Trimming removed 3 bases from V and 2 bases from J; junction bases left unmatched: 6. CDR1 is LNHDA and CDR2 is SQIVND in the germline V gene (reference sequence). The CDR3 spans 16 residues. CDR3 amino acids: CASSMQATGGNYGYTF. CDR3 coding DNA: TGTGCCAGTAGTATGCAAGCGACAGGGGGCAACTATGGCTACACCTTC.

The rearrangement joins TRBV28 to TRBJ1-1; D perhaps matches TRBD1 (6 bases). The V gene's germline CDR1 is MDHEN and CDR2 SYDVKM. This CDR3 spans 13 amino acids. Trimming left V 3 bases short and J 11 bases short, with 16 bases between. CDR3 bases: TGTGCCAGCAGTTTGGGGGGGGCGCGATGGGCTTTCTTT. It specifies CASSLGGARWAFF.

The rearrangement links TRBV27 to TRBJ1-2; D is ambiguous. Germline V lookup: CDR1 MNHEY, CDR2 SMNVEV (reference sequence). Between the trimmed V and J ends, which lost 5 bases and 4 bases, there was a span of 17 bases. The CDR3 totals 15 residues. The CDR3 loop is CASSENRGQVYGYTF. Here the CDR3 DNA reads TGTGCCAGCAGTGAGAATCGCGGGCAGGTCTATGGCTACACCTTC.

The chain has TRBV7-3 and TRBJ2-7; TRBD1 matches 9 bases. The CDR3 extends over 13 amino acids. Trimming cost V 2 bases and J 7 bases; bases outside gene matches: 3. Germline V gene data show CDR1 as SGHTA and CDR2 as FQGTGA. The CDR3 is CASSLVDRGEQYF. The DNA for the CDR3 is TGTGCCAGCAGCTTAGTGGACAGGGGAGAGCAGTACTTC.

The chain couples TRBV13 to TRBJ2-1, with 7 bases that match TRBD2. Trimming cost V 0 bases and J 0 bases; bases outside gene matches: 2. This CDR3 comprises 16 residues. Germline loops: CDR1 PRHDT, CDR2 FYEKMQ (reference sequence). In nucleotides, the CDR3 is TGTGCCAGCAGCTTAGGTGGCGGGAGCTCCTACAATGAGCAGTTCTTC. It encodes CASSLGGGSSYNEQFF.

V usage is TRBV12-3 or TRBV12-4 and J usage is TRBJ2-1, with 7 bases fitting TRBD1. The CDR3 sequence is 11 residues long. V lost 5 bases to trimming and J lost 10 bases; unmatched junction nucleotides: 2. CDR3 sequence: CASSPGQEQFF. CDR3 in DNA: TGTGCCAGCAGTCCGGGACAGGAGCAGTTCTTC.

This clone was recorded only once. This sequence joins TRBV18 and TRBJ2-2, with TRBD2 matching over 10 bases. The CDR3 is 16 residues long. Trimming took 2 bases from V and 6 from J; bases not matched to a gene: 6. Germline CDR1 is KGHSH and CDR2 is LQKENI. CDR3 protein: CASSPARGTSAGELFF. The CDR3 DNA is TGTGCCAGCTCACCAGCGAGGGGGACTAGCGCCGGGGAGCTGTTTTTT. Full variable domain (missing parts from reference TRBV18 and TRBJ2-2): NAGVMQNPRHLVRRRGQEARLRCSPMKGHSHVYWYRQLPEEGLKFMVYLQKENIIDESGMPKERFSAEFPKEGPSILRIQQVVRGDSAAYFCASSPARGTSAGELFFGEGSRLTVL.

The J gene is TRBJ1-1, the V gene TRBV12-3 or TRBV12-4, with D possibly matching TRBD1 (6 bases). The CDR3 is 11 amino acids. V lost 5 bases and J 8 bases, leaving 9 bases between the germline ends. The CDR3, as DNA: TGTGCCAGCAGTCGAAGGGGGGAAGCTTTCTTT. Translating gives CASSRRGEAFF.